Presented here are 23 T cell receptor beta chains from one specimen sequenced in a study of shared clonotypes between healthy human individuals. Libraries were prepared by immunoSEQ multiplex PCR; TCRdb keeps only in-frame clonotypes and omits some of them. The sample contains some 96,000 clones, about 45% of which appear only once. Material: PBMCs. The receptors originated from a woman between 40 and 55 years old in good health. Some clones in this sample may be carry-over from other donors' samples.

This clone was found a few times. V is TRBV4-2 and J is TRBJ2-3, with 9 positions matching TRBD2. The CDR3 runs 18 residues. J was trimmed by 7 bases and V by 4 bases; bases with no gene match: 18. In germline, CDR1 is LGHNA, CDR2 YNFKEQ. The CDR3 region is CASSLKGNVGGRGYTQYF. CDR3 nucleotides: TGTGCCAGCAGCCTCAAGGGGAACGTCGGCGGGAGGGGATATACGCAGTATTTT.

This clone was recorded a few times. V gene TRBV4-1 combines with J gene TRBJ1-5, with D unclear. The V gene lost 1 base and the J gene lost 0 bases, with 10 bases spanning the gap. Per the germline V gene, CDR1 is MGHRA and CDR2 is YSYEKL. The CDR3 extends over 16 amino acids. CDR3 protein: CASSQGSIYSNQPQHF. CDR3 in DNA: TGCGCCAGCAGCCAAGGCTCGATTTATAGCAATCAGCCCCAGCATTTT.

This chain links TRBV5-1 with TRBJ1-3; unclear D gene. Germline CDR1 SGHRS, CDR2 YFSETQ. V lost 4 bases and J lost 4, with 9 bases in between. The CDR3 runs to 13 residues. The CDR3 DNA is TGCGCCAGCAGCCAAGGGCCAGGAAACACCATATATTTT. This sequence encodes CASSQGPGNTIYF.

This clone has only a few counts. The genes are TRBV28 and TRBJ2-3, with 13 bases lining up with TRBD2. Germline V gives CDR1 MDHEN, CDR2 SYDVKM. The ends lost 8 bases at V and 4 bases at J; junction bases unmatched: 9. The CDR3 has 16 residues. In DNA, the CDR3 is TGTGCCAGCTTAGCCTCAACTAGCGGGGGGGCAGATACGCAGTATTTT. This encodes CASLASTSGGADTQYF.

The rearrangement joins TRBV28 to TRBJ1-5; D not certain. The CDR3 covers 12 residues. Trimming shortened V by 10 bases and J by 0 bases, and 7 bases separated the two germline ends. Germline values: CDR1 MDHEN, CDR2 SYDVKM. The CDR3 DNA reads as TGTGCCACATCAATTAGCAATCAGCCCCAGCATTTT. As protein: CATSISNQPQHF.

In its sample, this clone was seen once. A clone one base away is much larger, so this may be a read error. This sequence joins TRBV5-7 and TRBJ1-1; 10 bases match TRBD1. TRBV5-7 is filed as an ORF, its function uncertain. Losses at the gene ends were 3 bases for V and 5 bases for J; bases not matched to a gene: 4. The CDR3 spans 14 residues. The CDR3 spells CASSSRDRGTEAFF. The CDR3 coding sequence is TGTGCCAGCAGCTCAAGGGACAGGGGAACTGAAGCTTTCTTT.

Details on this clone: Compared with germline, one end of the junction differs, possibly owing to a read error. V usage is TRBV7-9 and J usage is TRBJ2-5; possible D gene TRBD2, 7 bases. This CDR3 has 17 residues. The germline V gene has CDR1 SEHNR and CDR2 FQNEAQ (reference sequence). This CDR3 is CASSQDPSGQPQETQYF. The CDR3, as DNA: TGCGCCAGCAGCCAAGACCCTAGCGGACAGCCTCAAGAGACCCAGTACTTC.

V is TRBV10-2 and J is TRBJ2-7; 10 bases are a match to TRBD2. The V segment lost 2 bases and the J segment 3 bases; nucleotides outside the gene matches: 10. This CDR3 is 17 amino acids long. In germline, CDR1 is WSHSY, CDR2 SAAADI. The CDR3 reads CASSEGSGRSGFYEQYF. CDR3 nucleotides: TGCGCCAGCAGTGAGGGTAGCGGGAGGTCTGGGTTCTACGAGCAGTACTTC.

The rearrangement uses TRBV11-1 and TRBJ2-7; 10 bases match TRBD2. The germline V gene has CDR1 SGHAT and CDR2 FQDESV (reference sequence). V lost 1 base, J lost 6 bases, and 3 bases stayed unmatched. The CDR3 is 14 amino acids. CDR3 protein: CASSLEPSGSEQYF. DNA for the CDR3: TGTGCCAGCAGCTTAGAGCCTAGCGGGAGCGAGCAGTACTTC.

There are a few counts of this clone. Since a much larger clone is just one base distant, this may be a read error. DNA for the CDR3: TGTGCCAGCAGAAGGACAGGGCGGGAGACCCAGTACTTC. Its protein product is CASRRTGRETQYF. The genes are TRBV25-1 and TRBJ2-5; 8 bases line up with TRBD1. Unmatched junction bases numbered 5, after V lost 6 bases and J lost 5 bases. CDR1 and CDR2 from the germline V gene are MGHDK and SYGVNS. The CDR3 has 13 amino acids.

The CDR3 protein is CASSLDSGPASLYEQYF. In DNA, the CDR3 is TGTGCCAGCAGCTTAGATTCCGGGCCCGCCAGCCTTTACGAGCAGTACTTC. V and J are TRBV7-6 and TRBJ2-7; D is uncertain. This CDR3 is built from 17 residues. V was shortened by 1 base and J by 4 bases, with 20 bases between the two germline ends. The germline gives CDR1 SGHVS, CDR2 FNYEAQ.

In the case of this clone: This sample also contains other DNA sequences that code for the same CDR3. V gene TRBV5-1 combines with J gene TRBJ2-7; 13 bases match TRBD2. This CDR3 is built from 16 residues. V trimming: 2 bases; J trimming: 3 bases; junction bases outside the gene matches: 5. Germline V gene sequence: CDR1 SGHRS, CDR2 YFSETQ. CDR3 nucleotides: TGCGCCAGCAGCTTACTAGCGGGAGGGCCAGGCTACGAGCAGTACTTC. Protein: CASSLLAGGPGYEQYF.

The chain carries TRBV5-1 and TRBJ2-7, with 7 bases lining up with TRBD2. Germline values: CDR1 SGHRS, CDR2 YFSETQ. J lost 5 bases, V lost 4 bases, and 9 bases had no gene match. The CDR3 loop spans 14 amino acids. CDR3: CASSSGTPPNEQYF. The CDR3 coding sequence is TGCGCCAGCAGCAGCGGGACTCCACCCAACGAGCAGTACTTC.

As regards this clone: One end of the junction fails to match germline, which may point to a read error. This rearrangement joins TRBV7-7 to TRBJ2-1; no firm D call. CDR1 is SSHAT, CDR2 FNYEAQ, per germline (reference sequence). CDR3 length equals 15 residues. The CDR3: CASSLDARVYNEQFF. The CDR3 DNA reads TGTGCTAGCAGCTTAGACGCTCGGGTATACAATGAGCAGTTCTTC.

Worth noting for this clone: With a far larger clone one base away, a read error is the likely cause. V and J are TRBV5-4 and TRBJ2-7; maybe TRBD2 (5 bases). This CDR3 spans 15 amino acids. V was cut by 2 bases and J by 12 bases, with 24 bases left in between. The V gene's germline CDR1 is SGHNT and CDR2 YYREEE (reference sequence). CDR3 bases: TGTGCCAGCAGCTTAGCCCGGGCTACCAGACTCGGACTGTACTTC. Its protein product is CASSLARATRLGLYF.

This clone was counted only a few times. A much bigger clone sits one base away, suggesting this may be a read error. Other DNA sequences within the sample encode an identical CDR3. The chain carries TRBV30 and TRBJ2-5; D is unclear. The J call may be in error: the DNA end matches TRBJ2-7 better. The CDR3 loop spans 11 amino acids. Germline V gives CDR1 GTSNPN, CDR2 SVGIG (reference sequence). Here the CDR3 DNA reads TGTGCCTGGAGTTTACAAGGCGAGCAGTACTTC. It codes for CAWSLQGEQYF.

The rearrangement links TRBV5-1 to TRBJ2-1; weak D call: TRBD1 (5 bases). CDR1 is SGHRS, CDR2 YFSETQ, per germline. CDR3 length: 14 amino acids. V was trimmed by 3 bases and J by 7 bases, leaving 14 bases between them. CDR3 DNA sequence: TGCGCCAGCAGCTCTACAGGACCGCAGAATGAGCAGTTCTTC. Translating gives CASSSTGPQNEQFF.

The chain has TRBV19 and TRBJ2-3; possible D gene TRBD2, 5 bases. The CDR3 extends over 14 amino acids. V dropped 6 bases and J dropped 3 bases, with 13 bases sitting between them. Germline loops: CDR1 LNHDA, CDR2 SQIVND (reference sequence). The CDR3 loop reads CASRRAAATDTQYF. CDR3 DNA sequence: TGTGCCAGTAGGAGGGCAGCAGCGACAGATACGCAGTATTTT.

This clone was seen a handful of times. The V and J genes are TRBV4-2 and TRBJ2-7; D call uncertain. CDR3 length: 13 amino acids. Trimming took off 0 bases at V and 4 bases at J, with 7 bases between the two ends. Germline V gives CDR1 LGHNA, CDR2 YNFKEQ. CDR3 nucleotides: TGTGCCAGCAGCCAAGATGATGGTTACGAGCAGTACTTC. The encoded protein is CASSQDDGYEQYF.

The CDR3 here is CASLRGSTDTQYF. The DNA for the CDR3 is TGTGCCAGCTTAAGGGGTAGCACAGATACGCAGTATTTT. The V gene is TRBV28, the J gene TRBJ2-3; D is perhaps TRBD1 (5 bases). Germline V lookup: CDR1 MDHEN, CDR2 SYDVKM. The CDR3 is 13 amino acids. Trimming pared 8 bases from V and 0 bases from J, leaving 9 bases between.

To note about this clone: A far larger clone lies a single base away; this is likely a read error. The V call is TRBV4-3, the J call TRBJ2-7, with D perhaps TRBD2 (6 bases). V gave up 3 bases and J gave up 9 bases, with 24 bases separating them. The CDR3 runs to 16 residues. Germline V gene lookup returns CDR1 LGHNA and CDR2 YSLEER. The CDR3 DNA is TGCGCCAGCAGCCAGGGATTATCGGGACTCCGGGCCGTGCAGTACTTC. Translating it yields CASSQGLSGLRAVQYF.

The genes are TRBV11-2 and TRBJ2-5; tentatively, D is TRBD2 (5 bases). The germline gives CDR1 SGHAT, CDR2 FQNNGV. Trimming left V 5 bases short and J 2 bases short, with 12 bases between. This CDR3 contains 14 residues. The CDR3 reads CASSLTGSQETQYF. Here the CDR3 DNA reads TGTGCCAGCAGCCTGACGGGATCTCAAGAGACCCAGTACTTC.

This clone was picked up many times. This chain links TRBV7-2 with TRBJ2-2; the D is unclear. Germline V lookup: CDR1 SGHTA, CDR2 FQGNSA. The CDR3 totals 13 residues. V was trimmed by 1 base and J by 7 bases, leaving 7 bases between them. CDR3 in DNA: TGTGCCAGCAGCTTAGGGTCAAACGGGGAGCTGTTTTTT. This sequence encodes CASSLGSNGELFF.